Listed here are 27 T cell receptor beta chains from one sample, sequenced in a study of early T cells in non-severe SARS-CoV-2 infection. In TCRdb, the 5' RACE reads were re-called with MiXCR into one record per CDR3 protein. This table has 75,000 to 80,000 distinct CDR3 sequences, about 16% appearing once. Sequencing used whole blood. The receptors derive from an adult who was a healthcare worker with PCR-confirmed SARS-CoV-2 infection or an uninfected control (not recorded which).

V usage is TRBV2 and J usage is TRBJ1-6, with D possibly being TRBD1 (5 bases). CDR1 is SNHLY and CDR2 is FYNNEI in the germline V gene. The ends were cut back, 6 bases at V and 5 bases at J, with 14 bases in the middle. The CDR3 is made up of 15 amino acids. The CDR3 spells CASRAAGGDNSPLHF. The DNA of the CDR3 is TGTGCCAGCAGGGCAGCCGGGGGGGATAATTCACCCCTCCACTTT. Full variable domain (missing parts from reference TRBV2 and TRBJ1-6): EPEVTQTPSHQVTQMGQEVILRCVPISNHLYFYWYRQILGQKVEFLVSFYNNEISEKSEIFDDQFSVERPDGSNFTLKIRSTKLEDSAMYFCASRAAGGDNSPLHFGNGTRLTVT.

The chain carries TRBV10-3 and TRBJ2-7, with D maybe TRBD1 (6 bases). Trimming shortened V by 0 bases and J by 6 bases, and 12 bases separated the two germline ends. Germline-derived CDR1 and CDR2 are ENHRY and SYGVKD. CDR3 length: 14 amino acids. As DNA, the CDR3 is TGTGCCATCAGTGAGTCTCCAGGGGAGTTCGAGCAGTACTTC. Translating it yields CAISESPGEFEQYF.

Only a few counts were recorded for this clonotype. The V and J genes are TRBV5-4 and TRBJ1-6; D unresolved. Per germline, CDR1 SGHNT and CDR2 YYREEE (reference sequence). The CDR3 contains 14 residues. V dropped 1 base and J dropped 6 bases, with 8 bases sitting between them. CDR3: CASSLFGSNSPLHF. Here the CDR3 DNA reads TGTGCCAGCAGCTTGTTCGGTAGTAATTCACCCCTCCACTTT.

The sample holds a few counts of this clonotype. The V gene is TRBV5-1, the J gene TRBJ2-3; the match to TRBD2 covers 13 bases. CDR3 length: 17 residues. Per the germline V gene, CDR1 is SGHRS and CDR2 is YFSETQ. The junction had 11 bases not matched to a gene; V was cut back by 5 bases and J by 5 bases. CDR3 coding DNA: TGCGCCAGCAGTCGGACTAGCGGGAGTCTGGCGGGAGATACGCAGTATTTT. Translated, it gives CASSRTSGSLAGDTQYF.

V usage is TRBV5-4 and J usage is TRBJ1-1, with D perhaps matching TRBD1 (5 bases). CDR3 size: 14 residues. V was shortened by 3 bases and J by 0 bases, with 9 bases between the two germline ends. Germline V gene sequence: CDR1 SGHNT, CDR2 YYREEE (reference sequence). The CDR3 bases are TGTGCCAGCAGCTCCGGGACCATGAACACTGAAGCTTTCTTT. It codes for CASSSGTMNTEAFF.

The chain recombines TRBV20-1 with TRBJ2-7, with 11 bases matching TRBD2. Germline V gene data show CDR1 as DFQATT and CDR2 as SNEGSKA (reference sequence). This CDR3 is 14 amino acids long. Trimming at V came to 5 bases and at J to 3 bases, leaving 6 bases not matched to a gene. The CDR3 nucleotides are TGCAGTGCTCCTACTAGCGGGGGACTCTACGAGCAGTACTTC. Its translation: CSAPTSGGLYEQYF.

The rearrangement joins TRBV12-3 or TRBV12-4 to TRBJ1-1; D unclear. Trimming cost V 6 bases and J 3 bases, with 11 bases left between them. The CDR3 totals 13 residues. The CDR3 sequence: CASRPNSYTEAFF. DNA of the CDR3: TGTGCCAGCAGGCCTAACAGTTACACTGAAGCTTTCTTT.

This clonotype was found a few times. This chain links TRBV7-9 with TRBJ2-3, with D hard to call. The V end was cut by 5 bases, the J end by 4 bases, with 7 bases between. Germline CDR1 reads SEHNR; CDR2 reads FQNEAQ (reference sequence). The CDR3 length is 12 residues. The CDR3 here is CASSHRADTQYF. The CDR3 nucleotides read TGTGCCAGCAGCCACCGGGCAGATACGCAGTATTTT.

The chain links TRBV7-9 to TRBJ1-6; no definite D call. The CDR3 is 15 amino acids. Germline loops: CDR1 SEHNR, CDR2 FQNEAQ (reference sequence). V was pared by 4 bases and J by 6 bases, with 13 bases between. The DNA for the CDR3 is TGTGCCAGCAGCTCCGACGGGCAATTTAATTCACCCCTCCACTTT. Protein: CASSSDGQFNSPLHF.

J is TRBJ2-2 and V is TRBV11-3; unclear D gene. V lost 1 base to trimming and J lost 6 bases, with 6 bases between them. Germline CDR1 SGHNT, CDR2 YENEEA. CDR3 length: 13 residues. As DNA, the CDR3 is TGTGCCAGCAGCTTAGCAGGCGCCGGGGAGCTGTTTTTT. It yields the protein CASSLAGAGELFF. The whole variable domain, filled in from reference TRBV11-3 and TRBJ2-2, reads EAGVVQSPRYKIIEKKQPVAFWCNPISGHNTLYWYLQNLGQGPELLIRYENEEAVDDSQLPKDRFSAERLKGVDSTLKIQPAELGDSAVYLCASSLAGAGELFFGEGSRLTVL.

The rearrangement joins TRBV12-5 to TRBJ2-3; D is perhaps TRBD2 (6 bases). The CDR3 contains 15 residues. The V gene's germline CDR1 is LGHNT and CDR2 FRNRAP. V was trimmed by 7 bases and J by 1 base, leaving 15 bases between them. DNA of the CDR3: TGTGCTAGTGCCGTCAGCGGGCAGGGCACAGATACGCAGTATTTT. Translated, it gives CASAVSGQGTDTQYF.

V usage is TRBV5-5 and J usage is TRBJ2-7; 7 nucleotides match TRBD1. Losses at the gene ends were 0 bases for V and 2 bases for J; bases not matched to a gene: 5. Per germline, CDR1 SGHKS and CDR2 YYEKEE (reference sequence). The CDR3 extends over 15 amino acids. The CDR3 sequence: CASSLDRGLTYEQYF. DNA for the CDR3: TGTGCCAGCAGCTTGGACAGGGGCCTAACCTACGAGCAGTACTTC. The entire variable domain, with the rest obtained from reference TRBV5-5 and TRBJ2-7, is as follows: DAGVTQSPTHLIKTRGQQVTLRCSPISGHKSVSWYQQVLGQGPQFIFQYYEKEERGRGNFPDRFSARQFPNYSSELNVNALLLGDSALYLCASSLDRGLTYEQYFGPGTRLTVT.

Only a few counts were recorded for this clonotype. The chain carries TRBV7-9 and TRBJ2-4, with 12 bases identical to TRBD2. The CDR3 extends over 15 amino acids. V dropped 3 bases and J dropped 8; count of bases not matched to a gene: 5. CDR1 and CDR2 from the germline V gene are SEHNR and FQNEAQ (reference sequence). The CDR3 loop reads CASSLLAGGQDIQYF. In DNA form, the CDR3 reads TGTGCCAGCAGCTTGCTAGCGGGGGGGCAAGACATTCAGTACTTC. Combining the CDR3 with reference TRBV7-9 and TRBJ2-4 gives the whole variable domain DTGVSQNPRHKITKRGQNVTFRCDPISEHNRLYWYRQTLGQGPEFLTYFQNEAQLEKSRLLSDRFSAERPKGSFSTLEIQRTEQGDSAMYLCASSLLAGGQDIQYFGAGTRLSVL.

This clonotype was counted only a few times. The V and J genes are TRBV29-1 and TRBJ1-2; D call uncertain. Trimming shortened V by 1 base and J by 8 bases, and 11 bases separated the two germline ends. From germline, CDR1 is SQVTM and CDR2 ANQGSEA. This CDR3 region has 12 residues. CDR3 protein: CSVEASHYGYTF. The CDR3 nucleotides are TGCAGCGTTGAAGCTTCCCATTACGGCTACACCTTC. The whole variable domain, remainder taken from reference TRBV29-1 and TRBJ1-2, is SAVISQKPSRDICQRGTSLTIQCQVDSQVTMMFWYRQQPGQSLTLIATANQGSEATYESGFVIDKFPISRPNLTFSTLTVSNMSPEDSSIYLCSVEASHYGYTFGSGTRLTVV.

The J gene is TRBJ1-5, the V gene TRBV6-1; unclear D gene. The V gene lost 2 bases and the J gene lost 0 bases, with 14 bases spanning the gap. The V gene's germline CDR1 is MNHNS and CDR2 SASEGT. The CDR3 sequence is 17 residues long. Written as DNA, the CDR3 is TGTGCCAGCAGTGAATCTGCCGGCAGAGTTAGCAATCAGCCCCAGCATTTT. It translates to CASSESAGRVSNQPQHF.

The chain uses TRBV29-1 and TRBJ1-1, with 11 bases that match TRBD1. The germline V gene encodes CDR1 SQVTM and CDR2 ANQGSEA. This CDR3 has 12 amino acids. The V gene end was trimmed by 5 bases and the J gene end by 11 bases; junction bases not matched to a gene: 7. The CDR3 here is CSVRAGQGAAFF. CDR3 DNA sequence: TGCAGCGTTCGCGCCGGACAGGGGGCTGCTTTCTTT.

The chain uses TRBV5-4 and TRBJ2-7; 7 positions match TRBD1. Looked up from germline, CDR1 is SGHNT and CDR2 is YYREEE (reference sequence). Trimming removed 4 bases from V and 1 base from J; junction bases left unmatched: 8. The CDR3 length is 15 residues. CDR3 nucleotides: TGTGCCAGCAGCCCGGGGCAGGGGGTTTCCTACGAGCAGTACTTC. Its protein is CASSPGQGVSYEQYF.

This clonotype came up a few times. V and J are TRBV2 and TRBJ2-3; 8 bases match TRBD2. Germline CDR1 and CDR2: SNHLY and FYNNEI. This CDR3 has 14 residues. J was trimmed by 4 bases and V by 4 bases; bases with no gene match: 4. The CDR3 loop reads CASSGGLASDTQYF. CDR3 nucleotides: TGTGCCAGCAGTGGAGGACTAGCTTCAGATACGCAGTATTTT. Full variable domain (remainder filled in from reference TRBV2 and TRBJ2-3): EPEVTQTPSHQVTQMGQEVILRCVPISNHLYFYWYRQILGQKVEFLVSFYNNEISEKSEIFDDQFSVERPDGSNFTLKIRSTKLEDSAMYFCASSGGLASDTQYFGPGTRLTVL.

CDR3 in amino acids: CSVDVGSGNTIYF. The CDR3 region has the DNA TGCAGCGTTGACGTGGGCTCTGGAAACACCATATATTTT. The rearrangement uses TRBV29-1 and TRBJ1-3; D not resolved. Trimming removed 3 bases at V and 0 bases at J, with 6 bases between. In germline, CDR1 is SQVTM, CDR2 ANQGSEA. The CDR3 sequence is 13 residues long.

Here the CDR3 reads CAWRNRDRAYGYTF. The CDR3 DNA is TGTGCCTGGAGGAACCGGGACAGGGCCTATGGCTACACCTTC. The chain links TRBV30 to TRBJ1-2; the match to TRBD1 covers 9 bases. Unmatched junction bases numbered 6, after V lost 3 bases and J lost 4 bases. The CDR3 is made up of 14 amino acids. Germline V gene lookup returns CDR1 GTSNPN and CDR2 SVGIG (reference sequence).

The V gene is TRBV20-1, the J gene TRBJ1-2; 8 bases line up with TRBD1. V trimming: 4 bases; J trimming: 0 bases; junction bases outside the gene matches: 4. Germline-derived CDR1 and CDR2 are DFQATT and SNEGSKA (reference sequence). This CDR3 region has 14 residues. CDR3 amino acids: CSATRTGTNYGYTF. The DNA for the CDR3 is TGCAGTGCTACCCGGACAGGGACTAACTATGGCTACACCTTC.

This clonotype was seen at least ten times. The rearrangement uses TRBV25-1 and TRBJ2-3; TRBD1 might be the D (6 bases). Germline CDR1 is MGHDK and CDR2 is SYGVNS. The CDR3 sequence is 16 residues long. V lost 4 bases, J lost 4 bases, and 18 bases lay in between. The CDR3 DNA reads as TGTGCCAGCAGTGCTACGCACAGGGATTTAGCAGATACGCAGTATTTT. Translation: CASSATHRDLADTQYF.

The chain links TRBV2 to TRBJ2-7; a weak D match, TRBD1 (5 bases). V was clipped by 5 bases and J by 7 bases, with 9 bases between them. This CDR3 is 11 amino acids long. CDR1 and CDR2 from the germline V gene are SNHLY and FYNNEI. Here the CDR3 reads CASSSRVEQYF. CDR3 sequence (DNA): TGTGCCAGCAGTAGCAGGGTTGAGCAGTACTTC.

With respect to this clonotype: Its ends do not fully match the called genes, so a read error is possible. The rearrangement links TRBV3-1 to TRBJ1-1; D is unresolved. Germline assignment: CDR1 LGHDT and CDR2 YNNKEL (reference sequence). This CDR3 comprises 11 residues. The CDR3: CTSSQDRIREF. The CDR3 coding sequence is TGTACCAGCAGCCAAGATCGGATACGAGAGTTT.

This chain joins TRBV2 and TRBJ1-1; weak D call: TRBD1 (6 bases). The germline V and J ends were trimmed by 7 bases and 3 bases, with 12 bases remaining between them. This CDR3 comprises 13 residues. Germline lookup yields CDR1 SNHLY and CDR2 FYNNEI. The CDR3 is CASKQEGDTEAFF. The CDR3 coding sequence is TGTGCCAGCAAACAGGAGGGGGACACTGAAGCTTTCTTT.

This clonotype was picked up many times. This chain connects TRBV2 to TRBJ1-4; D is ambiguous. V gave up 6 bases and J gave up 0 bases, with 8 bases separating them. Germline loops: CDR1 SNHLY, CDR2 FYNNEI. This CDR3 contains 14 residues. DNA of the CDR3: TGTGCCAGCAGAGGGAGAGCAACTAATGAAAAACTGTTTTTT. Protein: CASRGRATNEKLFF.

The rearrangement joins TRBV15 to TRBJ2-1; D is unclear. Trimming shortened V by 3 bases and J by 8 bases, and 14 bases separated the two germline ends. The germline V gene has CDR1 LNHNV and CDR2 YYDKDF (reference sequence). The CDR3 has 14 amino acids. The DNA of the CDR3 is TGTGCCACCAGCAGGGACCCCTCGAATCATGAGCAGTTCTTC. Protein product: CATSRDPSNHEQFF.